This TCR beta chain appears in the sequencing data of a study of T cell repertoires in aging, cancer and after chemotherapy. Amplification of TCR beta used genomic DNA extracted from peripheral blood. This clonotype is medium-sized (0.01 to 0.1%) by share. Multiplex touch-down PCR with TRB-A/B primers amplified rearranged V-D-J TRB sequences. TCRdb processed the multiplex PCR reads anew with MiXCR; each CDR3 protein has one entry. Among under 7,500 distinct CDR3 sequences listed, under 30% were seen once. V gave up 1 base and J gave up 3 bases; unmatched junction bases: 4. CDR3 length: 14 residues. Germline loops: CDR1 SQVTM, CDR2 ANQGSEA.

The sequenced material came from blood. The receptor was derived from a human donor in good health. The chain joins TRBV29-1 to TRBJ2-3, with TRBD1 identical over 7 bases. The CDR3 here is CSVEGQGVTDTQYF. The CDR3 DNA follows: TGCAGCGTTGAAGGACAGGGAGTAACAGATACGCAGTATTTT.